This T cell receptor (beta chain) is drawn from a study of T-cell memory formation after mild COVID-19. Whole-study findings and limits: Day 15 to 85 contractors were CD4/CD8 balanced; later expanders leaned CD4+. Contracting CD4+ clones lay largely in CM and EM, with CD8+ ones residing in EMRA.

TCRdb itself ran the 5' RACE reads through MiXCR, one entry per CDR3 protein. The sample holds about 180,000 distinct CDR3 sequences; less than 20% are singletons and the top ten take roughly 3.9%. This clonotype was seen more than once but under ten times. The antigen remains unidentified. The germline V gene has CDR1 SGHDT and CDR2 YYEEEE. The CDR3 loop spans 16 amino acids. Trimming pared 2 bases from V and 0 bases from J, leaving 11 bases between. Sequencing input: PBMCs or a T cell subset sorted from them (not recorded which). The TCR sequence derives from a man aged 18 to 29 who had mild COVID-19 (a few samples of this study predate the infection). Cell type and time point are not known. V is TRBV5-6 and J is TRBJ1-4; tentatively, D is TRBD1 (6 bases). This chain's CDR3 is CASSFGTFATNEKLFF. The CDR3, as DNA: TGTGCCAGCAGCTTCGGGACATTTGCAACTAATGAAAAACTGTTTTTT.